The next 20 T cell receptor beta chains were all read from a single sample in a study of T cell repertoires in cytomegalovirus infection. One entry per CDR3 protein results from TCRdb running MiXCR on the reads. The sample shows 200,000 or so distinct CDR3 sequences, roughly 19% of them seen only once. Sequenced material: PBMCs. The receptors here all came from a human donor in good health (CMV status not recorded). Some clones in this sample may be carry-over from other donors' samples.

The genes are TRBV20-1 and TRBJ2-5, with unresolved D. With 0 bases removed from V and 9 bases from J, the gap between germline ends came to 8 bases. The CDR3 loop spans 11 amino acids. Germline V gene sequence: CDR1 DFQATT, CDR2 SNEGSKA (reference sequence). CDR3 amino acids: CSARERVAQYF. For the CDR3, the DNA is TGCAGTGCTAGAGAAAGGGTGGCCCAGTACTTC.

This clonotype was counted a few times. The genes are TRBV18 and TRBJ1-1; D gene uncertain. The germline V gene encodes CDR1 KGHSH and CDR2 LQKENI. This CDR3 contains 15 residues. Trimming cost V 1 base and J 7 bases, with 16 bases left between them. CDR3 protein: CASSPRRVVRGEAFF. CDR3 nucleotides: TGTGCCAGCTCACCACGGAGGGTGGTGCGTGGTGAAGCTTTCTTT.

This chain connects TRBV7-9 to TRBJ1-1, with D tentatively TRBD1 (6 bases). Germline V gene sequence: CDR1 SEHNR, CDR2 FQNEAQ (reference sequence). V was clipped by 1 base and J by 10 bases, with 13 bases between them. The CDR3 totals 13 residues. CDR3 loop: CASSLGDTLSAFF. In nucleotides, the CDR3 is TGTGCCAGCAGCTTAGGGGACACCTTATCAGCTTTCTTT.

Only a few counts were recorded for this clonotype. CDR3 sequence: CASSLLAGSNQPQHF. The CDR3 DNA is TGTGCCAGCAGCCTGCTGGCAGGGAGCAATCAGCCCCAGCATTTT. This chain connects TRBV12-3 or TRBV12-4 to TRBJ1-5; D may be TRBD1 (5 bases). V lost 6 bases to trimming and J lost 1 base, with 13 bases between them. The CDR3 has 15 amino acids.

The table lists this clonotype with a few counts. This sequence joins TRBV12-3 or TRBV12-4 and TRBJ1-2, with D hard to call. The CDR3 is 13 amino acids. Deletions cut 2 bases from V and 9 bases from J, with 13 bases between. The CDR3 is CASSLLTLSRYTF. As DNA, the CDR3 is TGTGCCAGCAGTTTACTCACCCTATCGCGCTACACCTTC.

The chain couples TRBV5-1 to TRBJ1-2; 8 bases match TRBD1. Germline V CDR1 and CDR2: SGHRS, YFSETQ. The CDR3 totals 18 residues. V trimming: 3 bases; J trimming: 5 bases; junction bases outside the gene matches: 18. As DNA, the CDR3 is TGCGCCAGCAGCTCACCGGGACAGGCCGCAAATAGCGGGTATGGCTACACCTTC. It yields the protein CASSSPGQAANSGYGYTF. The complete variable domain, with remaining parts taken from reference TRBV5-1 and TRBJ1-2, reads KAGVTQTPRYLIKTRGQQVTLSCSPISGHRSVSWYQQTPGQGLQFLFEYFSETQRNKGNFPGRFSGRQFSNSRSEMNVSTLELGDSALYLCASSSPGQAANSGYGYTFGSGTRLTVV.

V is TRBV6-2 or TRBV6-3 and J is TRBJ2-7; D is uncertain. This CDR3 has 12 residues. V was cut by 2 bases and J by 6 bases, with 8 bases left in between. Germline V gene data show CDR1 as MNHEY and CDR2 as SVGEGT. The CDR3 sequence is CASSYRPIEQYF. CDR3 DNA: TGTGCCAGCAGTTACCGACCGATCGAGCAGTACTTC.

Ten or more counts support this clonotype. The chain links TRBV7-8 to TRBJ1-2; D is undetermined. There are 14 residues in the CDR3. With 1 base removed from V and 4 bases from J, the gap between germline ends came to 10 bases. The V gene's germline CDR1 is SGHVS and CDR2 FQNEAQ. The DNA of the CDR3 is TGTGCCAGCAGCTTAGATGAGCGGGCCTATGGCTACACCTTC. Residues: CASSLDERAYGYTF.

As concerns this clonotype: Possible read error: a much larger clone is one base away. The chain carries TRBV6-2 or TRBV6-3 and TRBJ2-7, with TRBD2 identical over 9 bases. CDR3 length: 14 amino acids. Germline assignment: CDR1 MNHEY and CDR2 SVGEGT. J lost 6 bases, V lost 10 bases, and 13 bases had no gene match. The CDR3 sequence: CATIRSSGGREQYF. The CDR3 DNA reads TGTGCCACCATCCGGAGTAGCGGGGGCCGCGAGCAGTACTTC.

This chain uses TRBV25-1 with TRBJ2-7; no clear D gene. This CDR3 spans 14 amino acids. The ends were cut back, 0 bases at V and 6 bases at J, with 12 bases in the middle. The germline V gene has CDR1 MGHDK and CDR2 SYGVNS. In DNA, the CDR3 is TGTGCCAGCAGTGAATATAACCCGTCTGGCGAGCAGTACTTC. Its protein is CASSEYNPSGEQYF.

This clonotype was counted only a few times. The chain has TRBV20-1 and TRBJ1-1; D uncertain. V gave up 0 bases and J gave up 6 bases, with 11 bases separating them. This CDR3 is built from 13 residues. Germline CDR1 and CDR2: DFQATT and SNEGSKA (reference sequence). CDR3 protein: CSARDFKKPEAFF. CDR3 nucleotide sequence: TGCAGTGCTAGAGATTTCAAGAAACCTGAAGCTTTCTTT.

Many counts were recorded for this clonotype. The V gene is TRBV7-8, the J gene TRBJ1-5; 9 nucleotides match TRBD1. This CDR3 comprises 15 residues. Germline-derived CDR1 and CDR2 are SGHVS and FQNEAQ. With 5 bases clipped from V and 5 bases from J, the junction kept 7 bases outside the gene matches. The CDR3 DNA reads as TGTGCCAGCAGCCCCCTGACAGGGGGGCATCAGCCCCAGCATTTT. Encoded protein: CASSPLTGGHQPQHF.

CDR3 sequence: CASKREVSYNEQFF. In DNA, the CDR3 is TGTGCCAGTAAACGGGAGGTCTCCTACAATGAGCAGTTCTTC. The J gene is TRBJ2-1, the V gene TRBV19; 7 bases fit TRBD2. With 7 bases clipped from V and 0 bases from J, the junction kept 3 bases outside the gene matches. The CDR3 consists of 14 residues. Germline V gene lookup returns CDR1 LNHDA and CDR2 SQIVND (reference sequence).

The V and J genes are TRBV28 and TRBJ1-1, with no clear D. Germline loops: CDR1 MDHEN, CDR2 SYDVKM. V gave up 8 bases and J gave up 5 bases, with 15 bases separating them. This CDR3 has 13 amino acids. The CDR3 DNA is TGTGCCAGCGTAGGAGGGAGTCGAACTGAAGCTTTCTTT. Its translation is CASVGGSRTEAFF.

This clonotype came up a few times. The V call is TRBV28, the J call TRBJ2-2; TRBD1 aligns across 7 bases. J gave up 3 bases and V 7 bases, and 5 bases lay outside the gene matches. The CDR3 has 14 residues. The germline gives CDR1 MDHEN, CDR2 SYDVKM. The CDR3 DNA follows: TGTGCCAGCATTAGACAGGGCTACACCGGGGAGCTGTTTTTT. It specifies CASIRQGYTGELFF.

This clonotype was seen repeatedly, ten times or more. The gene calls are TRBV7-2 and TRBJ2-1; 8 bases map to TRBD2. Unmatched junction bases numbered 15, after V lost 6 bases and J lost 5 bases. The CDR3 loop spans 17 amino acids. Per the germline V gene, CDR1 is SGHTA and CDR2 is FQGNSA. This CDR3 is CASRKPNRTSKNNEQFF. CDR3 in DNA: TGTGCCAGCAGGAAGCCTAACCGGACTAGCAAAAACAATGAGCAGTTCTTC.

This clonotype was seen many times. V usage is TRBV4-1 and J usage is TRBJ1-1, with 10 bases aligning to TRBD1. After removal of 2 bases from V and 7 bases from J, the junction contained 7 bases not matched to a gene. In germline, CDR1 is MGHRA, CDR2 YSYEKL. This CDR3 is built from 15 residues. The CDR3 loop is CASSQRTGGGIEAFF. CDR3 bases: TGCGCCAGCAGCCAACGGACAGGGGGTGGCATTGAAGCTTTCTTT.

This clonotype has at least ten counts. The V gene is TRBV7-2, the J gene TRBJ2-7, with TRBD2 matching 8 bases. Germline CDR1 and CDR2: SGHTA and FQGNSA. The CDR3 is made up of 14 amino acids. The V segment lost 1 base and the J segment 3 bases; nucleotides outside the gene matches: 2. DNA for the CDR3: TGTGCCAGCAGCTTAGTGGCGGGGGGCTACGAGCAGTACTTC. Protein product: CASSLVAGGYEQYF.

The chain recombines TRBV18 with TRBJ1-1, with unresolved D. The CDR3 is 14 amino acids. V lost 1 base and J lost 0, with 6 bases in between. The germline CDR1 and CDR2 sequences are KGHSH and LQKENI. CDR3 sequence (DNA): TGTGCCAGCTCACCACAGGGAGTGAACACTGAAGCTTTCTTT. Translated: CASSPQGVNTEAFF.

Only a few counts were recorded for this clonotype. The gene calls are TRBV19 and TRBJ2-3; 12 bases line up with TRBD2. J gave up 3 bases and V 10 bases, and 8 bases lay outside the gene matches. Germline loops: CDR1 LNHDA, CDR2 SQIVND (reference sequence). The CDR3 length is 15 residues. DNA for the CDR3: TGTGCCACCGTCCTAGCGGGGGGGATAACAGATACGCAGTATTTT. Residues: CATVLAGGITDTQYF.